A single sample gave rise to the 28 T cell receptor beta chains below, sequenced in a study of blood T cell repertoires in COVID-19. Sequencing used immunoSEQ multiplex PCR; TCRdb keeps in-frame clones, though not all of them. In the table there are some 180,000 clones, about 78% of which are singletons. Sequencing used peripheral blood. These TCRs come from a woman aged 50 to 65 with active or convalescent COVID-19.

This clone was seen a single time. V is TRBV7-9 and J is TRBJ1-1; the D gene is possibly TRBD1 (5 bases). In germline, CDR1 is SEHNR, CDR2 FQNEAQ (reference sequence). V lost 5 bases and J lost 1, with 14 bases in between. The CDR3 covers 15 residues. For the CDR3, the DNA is TGTGCCAGCAGCCTTCAGACCACAGGGAACACTGAAGCTTTCTTT. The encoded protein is CASSLQTTGNTEAFF.

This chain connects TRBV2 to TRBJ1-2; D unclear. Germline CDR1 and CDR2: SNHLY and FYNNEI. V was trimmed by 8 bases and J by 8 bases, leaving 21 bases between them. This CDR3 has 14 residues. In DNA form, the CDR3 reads TGTGCCAGCGATCGGGCCGGAGGATATCGCGGCTACACCTTC. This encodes CASDRAGGYRGYTF.

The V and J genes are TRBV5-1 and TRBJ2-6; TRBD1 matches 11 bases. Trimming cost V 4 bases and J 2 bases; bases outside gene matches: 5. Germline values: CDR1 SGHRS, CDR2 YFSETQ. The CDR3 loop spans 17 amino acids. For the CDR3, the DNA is TGCGCCAGCAGCCAAGGACAGGGGGCTGCTGGGGCCAACGTCCTGACTTTC. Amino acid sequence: CASSQGQGAAGANVLTF.

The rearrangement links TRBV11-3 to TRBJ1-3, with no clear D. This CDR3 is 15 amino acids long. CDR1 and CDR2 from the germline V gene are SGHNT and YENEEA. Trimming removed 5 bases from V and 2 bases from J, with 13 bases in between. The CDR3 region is CASSRSESPGNTIYF. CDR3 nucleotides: TGTGCCAGCAGCCGAAGCGAGTCCCCTGGAAACACCATATATTTT.

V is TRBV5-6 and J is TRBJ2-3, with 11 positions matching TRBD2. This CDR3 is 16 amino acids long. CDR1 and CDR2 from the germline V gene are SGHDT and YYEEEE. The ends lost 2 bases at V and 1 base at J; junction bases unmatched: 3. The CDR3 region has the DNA TGTGCCAGCAGCTTTTTGACTAGCGGGGGCACAGATACGCAGTATTTT. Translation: CASSFLTSGGTDTQYF.

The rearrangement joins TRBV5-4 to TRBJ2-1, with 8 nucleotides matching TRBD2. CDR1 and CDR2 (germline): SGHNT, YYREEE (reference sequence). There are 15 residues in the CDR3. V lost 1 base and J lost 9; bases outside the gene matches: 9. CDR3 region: CASSLWAGGYAEQFF. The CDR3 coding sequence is TGTGCCAGCAGCTTGTGGGCGGGAGGTTACGCTGAGCAGTTCTTC. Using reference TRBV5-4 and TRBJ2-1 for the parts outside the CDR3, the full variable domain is ETGVTQSPTHLIKTRGQQVTLRCSSQSGHNTVSWYQQALGQGPQFIFQYYREEENGRGNFPPRFSGLQFPNYSSELNVNALELDDSALYLCASSLWAGGYAEQFFGPGTRLTVL.

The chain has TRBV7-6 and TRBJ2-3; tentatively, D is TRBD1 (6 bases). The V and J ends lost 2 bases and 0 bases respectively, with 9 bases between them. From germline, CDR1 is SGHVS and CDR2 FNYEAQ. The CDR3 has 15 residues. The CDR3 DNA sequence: TGTGCCAGCAGCTTACGGACAGCTAGCACAGATACGCAGTATTTT. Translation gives CASSLRTASTDTQYF.

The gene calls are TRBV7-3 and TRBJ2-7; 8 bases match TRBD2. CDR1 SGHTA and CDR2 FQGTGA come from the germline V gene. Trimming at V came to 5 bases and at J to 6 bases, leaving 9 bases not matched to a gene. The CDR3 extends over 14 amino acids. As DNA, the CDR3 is TGTGCCAGCAGCCTTGGACTAGCCGCCTCCGAGCAGTACTTC. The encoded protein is CASSLGLAASEQYF.

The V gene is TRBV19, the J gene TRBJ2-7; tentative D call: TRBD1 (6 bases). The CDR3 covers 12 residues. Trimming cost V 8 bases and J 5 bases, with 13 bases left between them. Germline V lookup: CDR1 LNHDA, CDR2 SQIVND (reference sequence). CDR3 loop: CASRGAGDEQYF. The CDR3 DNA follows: TGTGCCAGTCGTGGGGCAGGGGACGAGCAGTACTTC. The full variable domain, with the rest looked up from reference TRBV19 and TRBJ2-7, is DGGITQSPKYLFRKEGQNVTLSCEQNLNHDAMYWYRQDPGQGLRLIYYSQIVNDFQKGDIAEGYSVSREKKESFPLTVTSAQKNPTAFYLCASRGAGDEQYFGPGTRLTVT.

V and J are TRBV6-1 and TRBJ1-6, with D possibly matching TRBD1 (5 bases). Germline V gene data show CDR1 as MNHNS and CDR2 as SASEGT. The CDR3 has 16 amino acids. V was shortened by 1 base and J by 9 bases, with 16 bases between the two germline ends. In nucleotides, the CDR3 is TGTGCCAGCAGTGAAGAAGGGAGGGGAGGGAGTTCACCCCTCCACTTT. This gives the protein CASSEEGRGGSSPLHF.

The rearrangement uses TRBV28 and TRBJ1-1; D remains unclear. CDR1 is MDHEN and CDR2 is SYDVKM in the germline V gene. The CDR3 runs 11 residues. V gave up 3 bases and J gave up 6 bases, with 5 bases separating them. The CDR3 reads CASSLSAEAFF. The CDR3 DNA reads TGTGCCAGCAGTTTGTCCGCTGAAGCTTTCTTT.

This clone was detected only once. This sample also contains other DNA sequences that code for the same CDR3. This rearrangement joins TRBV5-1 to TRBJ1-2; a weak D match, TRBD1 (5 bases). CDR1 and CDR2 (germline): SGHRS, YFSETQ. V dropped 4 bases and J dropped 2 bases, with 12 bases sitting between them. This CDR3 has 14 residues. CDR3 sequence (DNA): TGCGCCAGCAGCCTCTCGGGGGGGAACTATGGCTACACCTTC. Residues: CASSLSGGNYGYTF.

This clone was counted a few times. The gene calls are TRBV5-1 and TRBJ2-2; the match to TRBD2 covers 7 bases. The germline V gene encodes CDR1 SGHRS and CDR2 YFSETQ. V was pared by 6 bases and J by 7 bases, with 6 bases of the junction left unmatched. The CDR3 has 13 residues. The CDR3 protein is CASTLREDGELFF. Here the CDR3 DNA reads TGCGCCAGCACCCTCCGGGAGGACGGGGAGCTGTTTTTT.

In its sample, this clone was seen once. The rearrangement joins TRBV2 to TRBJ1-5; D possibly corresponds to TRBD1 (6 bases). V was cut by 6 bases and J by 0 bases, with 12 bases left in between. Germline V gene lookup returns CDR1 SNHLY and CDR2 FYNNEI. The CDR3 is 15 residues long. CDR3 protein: CASRTGLNSNQPQHF. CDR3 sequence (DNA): TGTGCCAGCAGGACAGGTCTCAATAGCAATCAGCCCCAGCATTTT.

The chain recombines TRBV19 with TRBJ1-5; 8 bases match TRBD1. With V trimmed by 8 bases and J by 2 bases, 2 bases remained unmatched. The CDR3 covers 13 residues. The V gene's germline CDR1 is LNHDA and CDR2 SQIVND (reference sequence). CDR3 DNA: TGTGCCAGTGGACAGGGCGGCAATCAGCCCCAGCATTTT. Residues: CASGQGGNQPQHF. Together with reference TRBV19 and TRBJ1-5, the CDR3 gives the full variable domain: DGGITQSPKYLFRKEGQNVTLSCEQNLNHDAMYWYRQDPGQGLRLIYYSQIVNDFQKGDIAEGYSVSREKKESFPLTVTSAQKNPTAFYLCASGQGGNQPQHFGDGTRLSIL.

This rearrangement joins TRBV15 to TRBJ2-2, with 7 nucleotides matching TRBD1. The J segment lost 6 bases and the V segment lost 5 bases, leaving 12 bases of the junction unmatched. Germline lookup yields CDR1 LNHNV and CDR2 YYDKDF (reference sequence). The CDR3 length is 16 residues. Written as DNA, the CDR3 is TGTGCCACCAGCGGATCTAACAGGGGTCTACCCGGGGAGCTGTTTTTT. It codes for CATSGSNRGLPGELFF.

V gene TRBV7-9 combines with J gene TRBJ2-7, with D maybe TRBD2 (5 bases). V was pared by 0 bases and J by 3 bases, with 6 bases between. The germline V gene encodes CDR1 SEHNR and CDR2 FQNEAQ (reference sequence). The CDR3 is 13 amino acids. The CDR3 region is CASSLAGSYEQYF. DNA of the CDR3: TGTGCCAGCAGCTTAGCGGGGAGCTACGAGCAGTACTTC.

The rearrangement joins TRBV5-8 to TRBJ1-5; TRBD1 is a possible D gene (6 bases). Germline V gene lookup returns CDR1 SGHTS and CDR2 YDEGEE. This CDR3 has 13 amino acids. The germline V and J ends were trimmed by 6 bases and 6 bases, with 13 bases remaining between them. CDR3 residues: CASTLDSRQPQHF. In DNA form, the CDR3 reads TGTGCCAGCACTTTGGACAGTCGTCAGCCCCAGCATTTT.

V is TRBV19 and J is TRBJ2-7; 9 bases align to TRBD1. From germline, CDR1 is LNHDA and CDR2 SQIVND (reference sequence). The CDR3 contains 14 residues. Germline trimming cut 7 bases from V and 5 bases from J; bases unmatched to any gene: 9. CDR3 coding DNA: TGTGCCAGTACACCCCGGGACAGGGTCCACGAGCAGTACTTC. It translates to CASTPRDRVHEQYF.

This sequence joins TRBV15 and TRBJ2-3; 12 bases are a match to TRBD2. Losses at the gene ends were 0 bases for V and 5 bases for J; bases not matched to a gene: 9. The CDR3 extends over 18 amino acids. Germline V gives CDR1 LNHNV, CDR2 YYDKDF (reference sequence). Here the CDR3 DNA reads TGTGCCACCAGCAGAGATGGTAGGACTAGCGGGATAATAGATACGCAGTATTTT. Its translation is CATSRDGRTSGIIDTQYF.

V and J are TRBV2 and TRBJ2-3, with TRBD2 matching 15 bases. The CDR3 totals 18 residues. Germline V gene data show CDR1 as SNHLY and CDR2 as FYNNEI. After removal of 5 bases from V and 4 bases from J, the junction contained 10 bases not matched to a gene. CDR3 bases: TGTGCCAGCAGTCCGCAGGGGGGACTAGCGGGAGGAGCAGATACGCAGTATTTT. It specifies CASSPQGGLAGGADTQYF.

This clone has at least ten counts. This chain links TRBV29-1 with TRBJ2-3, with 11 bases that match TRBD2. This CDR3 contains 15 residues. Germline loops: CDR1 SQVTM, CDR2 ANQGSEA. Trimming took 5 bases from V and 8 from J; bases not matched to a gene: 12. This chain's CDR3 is CSVPGLAGGLGTQYF. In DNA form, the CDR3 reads TGCAGCGTTCCTGGTCTAGCGGGGGGTTTGGGTACGCAGTATTTT.

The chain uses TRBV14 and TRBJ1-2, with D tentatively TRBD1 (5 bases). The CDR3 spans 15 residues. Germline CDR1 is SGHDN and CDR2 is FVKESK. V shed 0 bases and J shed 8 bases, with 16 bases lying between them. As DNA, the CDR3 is TGTGCCAGCAGCCAAGATCAGAAACGGACACTCGGCTACACCTTC. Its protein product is CASSQDQKRTLGYTF.

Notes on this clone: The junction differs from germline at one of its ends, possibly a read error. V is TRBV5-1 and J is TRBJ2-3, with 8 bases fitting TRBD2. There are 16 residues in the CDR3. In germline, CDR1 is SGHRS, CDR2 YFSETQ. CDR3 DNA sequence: TGCGCCAGCACCTTGGGTAGCGGGACCCACACAGATACGCAGTATTTT. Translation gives CASTLGSGTHTDTQYF.

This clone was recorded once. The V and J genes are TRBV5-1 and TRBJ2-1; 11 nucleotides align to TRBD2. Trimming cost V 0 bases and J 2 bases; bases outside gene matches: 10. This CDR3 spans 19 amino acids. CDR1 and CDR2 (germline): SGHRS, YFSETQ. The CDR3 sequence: CASSLGWLAGGGTYNEQFF. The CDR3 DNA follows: TGCGCCAGCAGCTTGGGTTGGCTAGCGGGGGGCGGGACCTACAATGAGCAGTTCTTC.

The CDR3 protein is CASSLGSIRGADYEQYF. The DNA of the CDR3 is TGCGCCAGCAGCCTAGGCAGCATCCGGGGGGCCGACTACGAGCAGTACTTC. This chain uses TRBV4-1 with TRBJ2-7; D might be TRBD2 (7 bases). The CDR3 is made up of 17 amino acids. V was pared by 4 bases and J by 3 bases, with 22 bases between. In germline, CDR1 is MGHRA, CDR2 YSYEKL.

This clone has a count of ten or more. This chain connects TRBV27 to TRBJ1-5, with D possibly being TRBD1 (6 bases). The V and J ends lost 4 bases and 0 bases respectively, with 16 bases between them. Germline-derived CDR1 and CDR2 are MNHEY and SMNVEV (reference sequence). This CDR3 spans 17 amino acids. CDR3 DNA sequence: TGTGCCAGCAGTTCCGTCCTCGGGGGGCATAGCAATCAGCCCCAGCATTTT. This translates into CASSSVLGGHSNQPQHF.

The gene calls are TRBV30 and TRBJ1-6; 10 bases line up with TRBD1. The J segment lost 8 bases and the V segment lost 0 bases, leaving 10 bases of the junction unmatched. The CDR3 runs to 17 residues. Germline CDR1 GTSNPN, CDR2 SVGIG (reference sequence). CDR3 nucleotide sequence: TGTGCCTGGAGTGTTGGGTTGGTCGGGACAGGGGATTCACCCCTCCACTTT. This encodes CAWSVGLVGTGDSPLHF.